These 24 T cell receptor beta chains originate from one sample sequenced in a study of blood T cell repertoires in COVID-19. TCRdb keeps only in-frame clones here, not all; method: immunoSEQ multiplex PCR. The table lists some 65,000 clones, over 85% of them singletons. Input material: peripheral blood. The receptors stem from a man in his sixties with acute or convalescent COVID-19.

This chain uses TRBV15 with TRBJ1-5; a weak D match, TRBD1 (5 bases). The CDR3 has 15 residues. Trimming cost V 5 bases and J 3 bases, with 14 bases left between them. The V gene's germline CDR1 is LNHNV and CDR2 YYDKDF (reference sequence). CDR3 nucleotide sequence: TGTGCCACCAGCGGGGGGGGTATAAACAATCAGCCCCAGCATTTT. It codes for CATSGGGINNQPQHF. The full variable domain, rest sourced from reference TRBV15 and TRBJ1-5, is DAMVIQNPRYQVTQFGKPVTLSCSQTLNHNVMYWYQQKSSQAPKLLFHYYDKDFNNEADTPDNFQSRRPNTSFCFLDIRSPGLGDTAMYLCATSGGGINNQPQHFGDGTRLSIL.

The V gene is TRBV7-2, the J gene TRBJ1-5; D is uncertain. The CDR3 has 15 amino acids. Germline V gives CDR1 SGHTA, CDR2 FQGNSA. V was pared by 5 bases and J by 3 bases, with 14 bases between. The CDR3 reads CASSPRVGINQPQHF. The CDR3 nucleotides read TGTGCCAGCAGCCCGCGGGTTGGGATCAATCAGCCCCAGCATTTT.

The chain joins TRBV2 to TRBJ2-1; D is undetermined. Trimming took off 5 bases at V and 3 bases at J, with 8 bases between the two ends. CDR3 length equals 13 residues. The germline CDR1 and CDR2 sequences are SNHLY and FYNNEI. Here the CDR3 DNA reads TGTGCCAGCAGTTCTCGTTACTACAATGAGCAGTTCTTC. Translated: CASSSRYYNEQFF.

The sample holds one count of this clone. The genes are TRBV18 and TRBJ1-2; no firm D call. Germline V gene sequence: CDR1 KGHSH, CDR2 LQKENI. The CDR3 is made up of 14 amino acids. V shed 4 bases and J shed 5 bases, with 14 bases lying between them. CDR3 amino acids: CASSLDTAKYGYTF. DNA for the CDR3: TGTGCCAGCTCACTCGACACGGCGAAATATGGCTACACCTTC.

This chain joins TRBV19 and TRBJ1-2; TRBD1 aligns across 7 bases. V gave up 2 bases and J gave up 5 bases; unmatched junction bases: 5. Germline-derived CDR1 and CDR2 are LNHDA and SQIVND (reference sequence). The CDR3 sequence is 14 residues long. CDR3 amino acids: CASSIKTGVYGYTF. CDR3 bases: TGTGCCAGTAGTATAAAAACAGGGGTTTATGGCTACACCTTC. The full variable domain, its missing parts supplied by reference TRBV19 and TRBJ1-2, is DGGITQSPKYLFRKEGQNVTLSCEQNLNHDAMYWYRQDPGQGLRLIYYSQIVNDFQKGDIAEGYSVSREKKESFPLTVTSAQKNPTAFYLCASSIKTGVYGYTFGSGTRLTVV.

This clone has just one count. The chain uses TRBV4-1 and TRBJ1-2; perhaps TRBD1 as D (6 bases). Germline CDR1 reads MGHRA; CDR2 reads YSYEKL. Trimming cost V 0 bases and J 4 bases, with 15 bases left between them. The CDR3 has 16 residues. This CDR3 reads CASSQERAGQLYGYTF. The DNA for the CDR3 is TGCGCCAGCAGCCAAGAGAGAGCCGGACAGCTCTATGGCTACACCTTC.

The table lists this clone with a count of one. The gene calls are TRBV30 and TRBJ1-2; 10 positions agree with TRBD1. J gave up 8 bases and V 5 bases, and 11 bases lay outside the gene matches. Germline values: CDR1 GTSNPN, CDR2 SVGIG (reference sequence). This CDR3 has 14 residues. Here the CDR3 reads CAWVPPGTGVGYTF. The CDR3 nucleotides read TGTGCCTGGGTCCCCCCCGGGACAGGGGTCGGCTACACCTTC. The full variable domain, in which reference TRBV30 and TRBJ1-2 provide the parts outside the CDR3, is SQTIHQWPATLVQPVGSPLSLECTVEGTSNPNLYWYRQAAGRGLQLLFYSVGIGQISSEVPQNLSASRPQDRQFILSSKKLLLSDSGFYLCAWVPPGTGVGYTFGSGTRLTVV.

The rearrangement links TRBV9 to TRBJ1-6, with TRBD1 matching over 12 bases. Germline V CDR1 and CDR2: SGDLS, YYNGEE. J was trimmed by 10 bases and V by 5 bases; bases with no gene match: 4. CDR3 length: 14 amino acids. This chain's CDR3 is CASSGTGGGSPLHF. The CDR3, as DNA: TGTGCCAGCAGTGGGACAGGGGGCGGATCACCCCTCCACTTT.

The sample holds one count of this clone. The gene calls are TRBV5-1 and TRBJ2-2; weak D call: TRBD1 (6 bases). Per germline, CDR1 SGHRS and CDR2 YFSETQ. Trimming removed 3 bases at V and 0 bases at J, with 9 bases between. There are 15 residues in the CDR3. The CDR3 is CASSSRGTNTGELFF. CDR3 sequence (DNA): TGCGCCAGCAGCTCCAGGGGCACGAACACCGGGGAGCTGTTTTTT. Full variable domain (remainder filled in from reference TRBV5-1 and TRBJ2-2): KAGVTQTPRYLIKTRGQQVTLSCSPISGHRSVSWYQQTPGQGLQFLFEYFSETQRNKGNFPGRFSGRQFSNSRSEMNVSTLELGDSALYLCASSSRGTNTGELFFGEGSRLTVL.

This chain uses TRBV3-1 (or the pseudogene TRBV3-2) with TRBJ2-2; 16 bases align to TRBD2. After removal of 4 bases from V and 5 bases from J, the junction contained 4 bases not matched to a gene. Germline values: CDR1 LGHDT, CDR2 YNNKEL (reference sequence). The CDR3 is made up of 17 amino acids. For the CDR3, the DNA is TGTGCCAGCAGCCGCCAGGGACTAGCGGGGGGGACCGGGGAGCTGTTTTTT. Amino acids: CASSRQGLAGGTGELFF.

J is TRBJ1-6 and V is TRBV27; no clear D. The CDR3 has 15 residues. Germline-derived CDR1 and CDR2 are MNHEY and SMNVEV (reference sequence). V gave up 3 bases and J gave up 0 bases, with 6 bases separating them. In DNA, the CDR3 is TGTGCCAGCAGTTTGTGGAGCTCCTATAATTCACCCCTCCACTTT. It yields the protein CASSLWSSYNSPLHF.

The chain links TRBV6-5 to TRBJ2-3; tentatively, D is TRBD1 (6 bases). Germline V CDR1 and CDR2: MNHEY, SVGAGI. The CDR3 sequence is 13 residues long. V lost 7 bases to trimming and J lost 2 bases, with 10 bases between them. The CDR3 DNA reads as TGTGCCAGCATCAGGGGTTACACAGATACGCAGTATTTT. It is translated as CASIRGYTDTQYF.

The J gene is TRBJ1-2, the V gene TRBV5-4; maybe TRBD1 (6 bases). In germline, CDR1 is SGHNT, CDR2 YYREEE (reference sequence). V lost 5 bases and J 0 bases, leaving 20 bases between the germline ends. The CDR3 has 17 amino acids. The CDR3 region has the DNA TGTGCCAGCAGTCCTGGTCCAGGGGCCTTAGCTAACTATGGCTACACCTTC. This sequence encodes CASSPGPGALANYGYTF.

The chain couples TRBV7-8 to TRBJ1-2; D ambiguous. Germline CDR1 reads SGHVS; CDR2 reads FQNEAQ. This CDR3 contains 14 residues. V was shortened by 0 bases and J by 8 bases, with 13 bases between the two germline ends. The chain's CDR3 is CASSLAPLGLGYTF. For the CDR3, the DNA is TGTGCCAGCAGCTTAGCGCCCCTAGGCCTGGGCTACACCTTC.

The chain recombines TRBV5-1 with TRBJ2-2; no reliable D call. Germline values: CDR1 SGHRS, CDR2 YFSETQ. The CDR3 spans 14 residues. V lost 4 bases and J 4 bases, leaving 11 bases between the germline ends. CDR3 sequence (DNA): TGCGCCAGCAGCCCGCGAACTCTCACCGGGGAGCTGTTTTTT. Protein sequence: CASSPRTLTGELFF.

V gene TRBV6-1 combines with J gene TRBJ1-2, with a weak D call TRBD1 (5 bases). The CDR3 spans 14 residues. V gave up 0 bases and J gave up 4 bases, with 9 bases separating them. Germline V lookup: CDR1 MNHNS, CDR2 SASEGT. The CDR3 DNA reads TGTGCCAGCAGTGAAGCGGGGCGGATCTATGGCTACACCTTC. Its protein is CASSEAGRIYGYTF.

This chain links TRBV6-5 with TRBJ2-5; 9 nucleotides align to TRBD1. Trimming cost V 4 bases and J 6 bases; bases outside gene matches: 9. This CDR3 region has 15 residues. The germline gives CDR1 MNHEY, CDR2 SVGAGI. CDR3 protein: CASSSGQGRVQTQYF. The DNA of the CDR3 is TGTGCCAGCAGTTCCGGACAGGGGCGCGTTCAGACCCAGTACTTC.

The V call is TRBV6-1, the J call TRBJ2-1, with 8 bases fitting TRBD1. The CDR3 has 16 residues. With 4 bases clipped from V and 9 bases from J, the junction kept 14 bases outside the gene matches. The germline V gene has CDR1 MNHNS and CDR2 SASEGT. CDR3 nucleotide sequence: TGTGCCAGCAGTGGGACAGGGTTTTTCGTTTTTGGTGAGCAGTTCTTC. Amino acids: CASSGTGFFVFGEQFF.

The chain combines TRBV4-1 with TRBJ1-5, with D maybe TRBD1 (6 bases). The CDR3 has 15 amino acids. From germline, CDR1 is MGHRA and CDR2 YSYEKL. V gave up 4 bases and J gave up 5 bases, with 15 bases separating them. The CDR3 DNA is TGCGCCAGCAGCCTATCAGGACAGAAATATCAGCCCCAGCATTTT. Protein product: CASSLSGQKYQPQHF.

This chain joins TRBV9 and TRBJ2-7, with D perhaps matching TRBD1 (5 bases). V was shortened by 3 bases and J by 6 bases, with 13 bases between the two germline ends. Germline assignment: CDR1 SGDLS and CDR2 YYNGEE. This CDR3 spans 13 amino acids. In DNA form, the CDR3 reads TGTGCCAGCAGCGCCGGCAGGGTGGGCGAGCAGTACTTC. It encodes CASSAGRVGEQYF.

The chain employs TRBV9 and TRBJ2-1; 8 nucleotides agree with TRBD2. There are 15 residues in the CDR3. V lost 4 bases and J lost 5; bases outside the gene matches: 8. Germline CDR1 is SGDLS and CDR2 is YYNGEE. DNA for the CDR3: TGTGCCAGCAGCTCGAGCGGGGGAGCCCACAATGAGCAGTTCTTC. It yields the protein CASSSSGGAHNEQFF.

Only one count was recorded for this clone. The chain links TRBV27 to TRBJ1-2; D call uncertain. In germline, CDR1 is MNHEY, CDR2 SMNVEV (reference sequence). This CDR3 comprises 14 residues. The germline V and J ends were trimmed by 5 bases and 6 bases, with 16 bases remaining between them. CDR3 nucleotides: TGTGCCAGCAGTCCAGAGGCTTTCTCGGATGGCTACACCTTC. Translation: CASSPEAFSDGYTF.

In its sample, this clone was seen a few times. This sequence joins TRBV3-1 (or the pseudogene TRBV3-2) and TRBJ1-2; D uncertain. CDR3 size: 14 residues. Looked up from germline, CDR1 is LGHDT and CDR2 is YNNKEL (reference sequence). Trimming stripped 4 bases from V and 0 bases from J, with 9 bases between. The CDR3 bases are TGTGCCAGCAGCCTATACAGCTCTAACTATGGCTACACCTTC. Protein: CASSLYSSNYGYTF.

The J gene is TRBJ1-5, the V gene TRBV6-5; no clear D. Germline V CDR1 and CDR2: MNHEY, SVGAGI. The length of the CDR3 is 16 residues. V was cut by 0 bases and J by 0 bases, with 9 bases left in between. The chain's CDR3 is CASSYSIGDSNQPQHF. Written as DNA, the CDR3 is TGTGCCAGCAGTTACTCGATCGGGGATAGCAATCAGCCCCAGCATTTT.